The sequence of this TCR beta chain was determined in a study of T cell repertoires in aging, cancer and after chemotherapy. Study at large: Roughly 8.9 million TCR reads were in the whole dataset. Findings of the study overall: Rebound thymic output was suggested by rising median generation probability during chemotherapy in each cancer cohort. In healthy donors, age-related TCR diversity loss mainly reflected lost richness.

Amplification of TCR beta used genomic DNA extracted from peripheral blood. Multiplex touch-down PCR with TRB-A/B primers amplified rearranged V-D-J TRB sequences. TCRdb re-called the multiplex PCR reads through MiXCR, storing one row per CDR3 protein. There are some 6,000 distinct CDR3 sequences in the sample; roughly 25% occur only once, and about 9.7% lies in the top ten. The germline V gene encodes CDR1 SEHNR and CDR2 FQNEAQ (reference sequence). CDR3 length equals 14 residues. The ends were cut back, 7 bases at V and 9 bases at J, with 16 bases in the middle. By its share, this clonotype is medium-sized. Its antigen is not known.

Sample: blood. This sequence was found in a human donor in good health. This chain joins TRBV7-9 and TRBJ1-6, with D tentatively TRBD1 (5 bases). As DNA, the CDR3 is TGTGCCAGCAACCTGGGACCCGTCGGTTCACCCCTCCACTTT. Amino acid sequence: CASNLGPVGSPLHF.